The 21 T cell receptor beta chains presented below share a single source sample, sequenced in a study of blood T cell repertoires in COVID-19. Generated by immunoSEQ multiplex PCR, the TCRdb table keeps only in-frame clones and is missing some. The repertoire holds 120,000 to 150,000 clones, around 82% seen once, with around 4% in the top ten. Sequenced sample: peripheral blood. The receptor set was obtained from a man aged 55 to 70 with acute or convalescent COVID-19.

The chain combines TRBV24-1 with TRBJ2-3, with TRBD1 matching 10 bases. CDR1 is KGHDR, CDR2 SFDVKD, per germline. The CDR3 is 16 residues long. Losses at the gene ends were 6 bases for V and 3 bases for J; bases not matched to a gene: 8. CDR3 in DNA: TGTGCCACCAGTCCCGGGACAGGGGTGGTAACAGATACGCAGTATTTT. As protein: CATSPGTGVVTDTQYF.

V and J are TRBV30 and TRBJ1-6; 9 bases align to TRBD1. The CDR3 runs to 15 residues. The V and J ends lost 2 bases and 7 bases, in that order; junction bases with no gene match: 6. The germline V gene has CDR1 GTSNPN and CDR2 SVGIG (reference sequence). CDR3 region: CAWSSGQGWNSPLHF. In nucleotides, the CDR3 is TGTGCCTGGAGTTCCGGACAGGGGTGGAATTCACCCCTCCACTTT.

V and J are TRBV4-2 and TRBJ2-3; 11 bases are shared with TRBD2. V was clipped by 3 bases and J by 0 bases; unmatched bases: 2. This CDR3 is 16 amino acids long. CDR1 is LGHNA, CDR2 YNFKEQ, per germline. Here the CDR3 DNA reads TGTGCCAGCAGCCACTGGACTAGCGGGAGCACAGATACGCAGTATTTT. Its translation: CASSHWTSGSTDTQYF.

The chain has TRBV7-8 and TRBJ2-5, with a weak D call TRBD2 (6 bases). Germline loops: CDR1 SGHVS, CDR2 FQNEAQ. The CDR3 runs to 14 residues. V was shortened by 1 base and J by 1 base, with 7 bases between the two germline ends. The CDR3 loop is CASSLGRGQETQYF. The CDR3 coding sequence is TGTGCCAGCAGCTTAGGGAGGGGCCAAGAGACCCAGTACTTC.

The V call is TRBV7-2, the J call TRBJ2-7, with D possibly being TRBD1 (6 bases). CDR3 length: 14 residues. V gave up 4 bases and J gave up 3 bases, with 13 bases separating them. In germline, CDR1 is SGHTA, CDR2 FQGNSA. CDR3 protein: CASSSPGHYYEQYF. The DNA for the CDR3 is TGTGCCAGCAGCTCGCCGGGACATTACTACGAGCAGTACTTC.

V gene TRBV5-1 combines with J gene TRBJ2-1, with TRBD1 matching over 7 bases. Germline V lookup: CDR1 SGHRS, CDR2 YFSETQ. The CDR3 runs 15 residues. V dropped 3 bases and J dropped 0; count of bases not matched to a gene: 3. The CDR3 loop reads CASSSTGFSYNEQFF. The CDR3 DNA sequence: TGCGCCAGCAGCTCGACAGGGTTCTCCTACAATGAGCAGTTCTTC.

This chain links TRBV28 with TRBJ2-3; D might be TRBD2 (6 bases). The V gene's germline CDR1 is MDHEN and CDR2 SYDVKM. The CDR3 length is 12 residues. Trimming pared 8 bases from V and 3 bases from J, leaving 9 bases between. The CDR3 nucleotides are TGTGCCAGCGCCAGCGGGACAGATACGCAGTATTTT. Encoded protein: CASASGTDTQYF.

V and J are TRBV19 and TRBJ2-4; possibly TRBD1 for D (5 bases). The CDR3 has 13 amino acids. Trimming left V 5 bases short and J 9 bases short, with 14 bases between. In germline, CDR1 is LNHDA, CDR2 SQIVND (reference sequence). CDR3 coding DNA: TGTGCCAGTAGTGCGACAGTCGATGGCATTCAGTACTTC. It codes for CASSATVDGIQYF.

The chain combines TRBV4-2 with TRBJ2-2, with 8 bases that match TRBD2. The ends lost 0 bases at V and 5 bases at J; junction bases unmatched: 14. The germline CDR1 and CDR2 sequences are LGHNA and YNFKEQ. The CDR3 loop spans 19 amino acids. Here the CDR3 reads CASSQEAQEVAGRTGELFF. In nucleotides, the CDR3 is TGTGCCAGCAGCCAAGAGGCCCAAGAGGTAGCGGGAAGAACCGGGGAGCTGTTTTTT.

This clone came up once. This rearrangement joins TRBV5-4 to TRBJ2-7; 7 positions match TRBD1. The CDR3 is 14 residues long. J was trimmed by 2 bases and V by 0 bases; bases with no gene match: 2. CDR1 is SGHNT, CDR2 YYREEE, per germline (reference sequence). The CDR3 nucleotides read TGTGCCAGCAGCTTGGGACAGGGCCCCTACGAGCAGTACTTC. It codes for CASSLGQGPYEQYF.

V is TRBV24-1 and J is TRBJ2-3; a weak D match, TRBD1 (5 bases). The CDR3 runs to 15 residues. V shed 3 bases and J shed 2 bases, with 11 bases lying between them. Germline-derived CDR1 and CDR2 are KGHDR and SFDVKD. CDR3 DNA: TGTGCCACCAGTGATGCAGGGCTTTTCACAGATACGCAGTATTTT. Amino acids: CATSDAGLFTDTQYF.

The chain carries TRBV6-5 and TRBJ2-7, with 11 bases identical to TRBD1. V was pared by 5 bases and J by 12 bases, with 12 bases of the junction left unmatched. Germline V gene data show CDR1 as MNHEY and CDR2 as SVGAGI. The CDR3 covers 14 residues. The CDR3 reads CASSTGTGGPPSYF. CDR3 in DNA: TGTGCCAGCAGTACCGGGACAGGGGGGCCCCCTTCGTACTTC.

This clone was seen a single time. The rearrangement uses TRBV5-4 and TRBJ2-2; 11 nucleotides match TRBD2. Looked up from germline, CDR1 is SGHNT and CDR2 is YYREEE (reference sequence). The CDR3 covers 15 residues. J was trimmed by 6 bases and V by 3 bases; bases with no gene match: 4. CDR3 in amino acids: CASSWTSGLPGELFF. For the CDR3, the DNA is TGTGCCAGCAGCTGGACTAGCGGGCTTCCCGGGGAGCTGTTTTTT.

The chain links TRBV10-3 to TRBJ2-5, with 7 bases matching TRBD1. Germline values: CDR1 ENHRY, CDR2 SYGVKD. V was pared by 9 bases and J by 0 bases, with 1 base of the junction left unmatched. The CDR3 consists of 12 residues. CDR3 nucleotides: TGTGCCATACAGGGGTACCAAGAGACCCAGTACTTC. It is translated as CAIQGYQETQYF.

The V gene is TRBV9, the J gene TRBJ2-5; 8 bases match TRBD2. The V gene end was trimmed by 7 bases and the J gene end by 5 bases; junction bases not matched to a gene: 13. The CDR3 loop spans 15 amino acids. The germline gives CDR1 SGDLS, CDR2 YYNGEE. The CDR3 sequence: CASRSDREGGETQYF. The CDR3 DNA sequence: TGTGCCAGCCGATCTGATCGGGAGGGCGGGGAGACCCAGTACTTC.

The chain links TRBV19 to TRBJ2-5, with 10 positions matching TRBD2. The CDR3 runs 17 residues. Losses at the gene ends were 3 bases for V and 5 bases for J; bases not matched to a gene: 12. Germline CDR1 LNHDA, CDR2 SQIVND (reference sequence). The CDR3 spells CASSIPAGGLVRETQYF. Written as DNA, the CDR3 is TGTGCCAGTAGTATCCCAGCGGGAGGGCTCGTCCGCGAGACCCAGTACTTC.

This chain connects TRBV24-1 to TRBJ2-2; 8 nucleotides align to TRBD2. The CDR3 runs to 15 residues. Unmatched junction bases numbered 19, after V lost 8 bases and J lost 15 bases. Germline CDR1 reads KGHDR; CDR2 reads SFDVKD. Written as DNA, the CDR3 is TGTGCCACCAAAATCGGACTAGCCGAGGGGCGTAAGGTGTTTTTT. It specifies CATKIGLAEGRKVFF.

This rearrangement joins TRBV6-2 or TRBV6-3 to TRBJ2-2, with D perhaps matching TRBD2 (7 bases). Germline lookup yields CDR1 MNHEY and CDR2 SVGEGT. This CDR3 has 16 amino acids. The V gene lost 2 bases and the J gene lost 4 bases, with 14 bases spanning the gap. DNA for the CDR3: TGTGCCAGCAGTTACGGGGGCGGGAGCCCCACCGGGGAGCTGTTTTTT. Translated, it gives CASSYGGGSPTGELFF.

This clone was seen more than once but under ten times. The CDR3 protein is CSVEGIQGGYRETQYF. The DNA of the CDR3 is TGCAGCGTTGAAGGAATTCAGGGCGGTTACAGGGAGACCCAGTACTTC. This chain links TRBV29-1 with TRBJ2-5; a weak D match, TRBD1 (5 bases). The germline gives CDR1 SQVTM, CDR2 ANQGSEA. V lost 1 base and J 5 bases, leaving 20 bases between the germline ends. The CDR3 is made up of 16 amino acids.

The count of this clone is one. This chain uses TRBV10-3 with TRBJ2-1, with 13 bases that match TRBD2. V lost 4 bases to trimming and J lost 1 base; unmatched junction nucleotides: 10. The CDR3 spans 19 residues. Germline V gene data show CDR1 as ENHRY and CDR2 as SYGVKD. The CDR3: CAISVATSGRAESYNEQFF. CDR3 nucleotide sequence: TGTGCCATCAGTGTCGCCACTAGCGGGAGGGCCGAATCCTACAATGAGCAGTTCTTC.

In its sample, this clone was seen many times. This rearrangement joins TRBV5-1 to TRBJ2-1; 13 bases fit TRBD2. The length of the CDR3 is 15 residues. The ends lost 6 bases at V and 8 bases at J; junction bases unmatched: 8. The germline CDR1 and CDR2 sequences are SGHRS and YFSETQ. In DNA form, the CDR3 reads TGCGCCAGCAAACTAGCGGGAGGGCCTGTGGATGAGCAGTTCTTC. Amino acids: CASKLAGGPVDEQFF.